This record covers a single T cell receptor (beta chain). Its antigen is as yet unknown. The entry originates in a study of OX40 agonist ivuxolimab in advanced cancers. Study overall: Ivuxolimab, an agonistic anti-OX40 (CD134) antibody, was given to patients. The dose-escalation group included hepatocellular carcinoma, melanoma, renal cell carcinoma and head and neck cancer.

Data came from immunoSEQ multiplex PCR; TCRdb stores just in-frame clones and leaves some out. The sample has roughly 50,000 clones, roughly 84% seen once; the top ten hold roughly an eighth. From germline, CDR1 is MDHEN and CDR2 SYDVKM. Trimming took off 2 bases at V and 4 bases at J, with 11 bases between the two ends. The length of the CDR3 is 14 residues. Study-level points and caveats: With doses of 0.1-3.0 mg/kg, partial responders showed among the lowest clonal expansion. Average numbers of expanded clones were greater in CD8+ T cells than in CD4+.

The gene calls are TRBV28 and TRBJ1-2; D is unclear. The clonotype was recovered from an adult with an advanced solid tumor such as melanoma, head and neck, liver or kidney cancer. Source: CD4+ or CD8+ T cells sorted from blood, taken in a trial of the OX40 agonist ivuxolimab. DNA for the CDR3: TGTGCCAGCAGTTTAAGTTTATCGAGCTATGGCTACACCTTC. Its translation is CASSLSLSSYGYTF.